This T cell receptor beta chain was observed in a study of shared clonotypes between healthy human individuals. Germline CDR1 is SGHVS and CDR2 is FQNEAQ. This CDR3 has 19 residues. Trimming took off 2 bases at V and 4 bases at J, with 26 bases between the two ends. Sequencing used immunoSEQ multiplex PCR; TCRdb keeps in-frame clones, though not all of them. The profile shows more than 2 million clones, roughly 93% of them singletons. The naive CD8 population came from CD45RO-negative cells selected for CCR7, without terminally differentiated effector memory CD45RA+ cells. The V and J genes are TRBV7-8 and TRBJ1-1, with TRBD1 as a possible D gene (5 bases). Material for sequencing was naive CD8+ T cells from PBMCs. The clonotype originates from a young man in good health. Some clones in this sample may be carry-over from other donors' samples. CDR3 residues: CASSLFPGGDEVLGTEAFF. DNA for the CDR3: TGTGCCAGCAGCTTATTTCCGGGCGGGGACGAAGTATTAGGCACTGAAGCTTTCTTT.